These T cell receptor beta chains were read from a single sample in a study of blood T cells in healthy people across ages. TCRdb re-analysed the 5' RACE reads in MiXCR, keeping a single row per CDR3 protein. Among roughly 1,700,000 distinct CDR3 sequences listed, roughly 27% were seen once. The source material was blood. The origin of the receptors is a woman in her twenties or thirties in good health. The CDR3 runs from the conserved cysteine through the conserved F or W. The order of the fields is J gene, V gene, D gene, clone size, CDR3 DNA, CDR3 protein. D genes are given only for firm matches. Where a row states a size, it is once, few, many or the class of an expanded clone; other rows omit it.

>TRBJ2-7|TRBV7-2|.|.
TGTGCCAGCAGCTTAGGGGGACTTCTTGAGCAGTACTTC
CASSLGGLLEQYF
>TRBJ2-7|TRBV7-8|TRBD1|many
TGTGCCAGCAGCCCTCGGACAGGGGTCCACGAGCAGTACTTC
CASSPRTGVHEQYF
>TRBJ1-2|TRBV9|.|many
TGTGCCAGCAGCAGACAAGCTTATGGCTACACCTTC
CASSRQAYGYTF
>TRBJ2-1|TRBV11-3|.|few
TGTGCCAGCAGCAACGACCGGGGGACCTACAATGAGCAGTTCTTC
CASSNDRGTYNEQFF
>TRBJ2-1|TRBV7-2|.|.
TGTGCCAGCAGCTTAGCGCTGTCCAATGAGCAGTTCTTC
CASSLALSNEQFF
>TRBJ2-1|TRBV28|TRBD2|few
TGTGCCAGCAGTGGTATTAGCGGGGGGTTCTACAATGAGCAGTTCTTC
CASSGISGGFYNEQFF
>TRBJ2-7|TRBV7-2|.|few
TGTGCCAGCAGCTTAGATAACGGGGCCCGGGAGCAGTACTTC
CASSLDNGAREQYF
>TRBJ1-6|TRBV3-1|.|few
TGTGCCAGCAGCCAAGATACCAGGAGGTCTTCACCCCTCCACTTT
CASSQDTRRSSPLHF
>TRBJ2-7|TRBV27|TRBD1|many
TGTGCCAGCAGTTTATCGGGGACAGGCTCCGAGCAGTACTTC
CASSLSGTGSEQYF
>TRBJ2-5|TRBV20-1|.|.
TGCAGTGCTAGAGACATATCGGGGGGCCCTAGGGGGACCCAGTACTTC
CSARDISGGPRGTQYF
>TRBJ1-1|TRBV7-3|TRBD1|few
TGTGCCAGCAGCATGGACAGGGACACTGAAGCTTTCTTT
CASSMDRDTEAFF
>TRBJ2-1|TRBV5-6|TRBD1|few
TGTGCCAGCAGCTTTGGACCGGGACAGGGGGACAATGAGCAGTTCTTC
CASSFGPGQGDNEQFF
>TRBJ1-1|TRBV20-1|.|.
TGCAGTGCTAGAAAACTCGCTGAAGCTTTCTTT
CSARKLAEAFF
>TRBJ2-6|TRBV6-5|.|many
TGTGCCAGCACCCTCCGGTGGGGTCCTGGGGCCAACGTCCTGACTTTC
CASTLRWGPGANVLTF
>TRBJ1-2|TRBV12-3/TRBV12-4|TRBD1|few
TGTGCCAGCAGTTTATGGACTGGGACAGGTTATGGCTACACCTTC
CASSLWTGTGYGYTF
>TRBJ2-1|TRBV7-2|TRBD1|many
TGTGCCAGCAGCTTAATGGACAGGACCAACCAGTTCTTC
CASSLMDRTNQFF
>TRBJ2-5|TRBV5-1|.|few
TGCGCCAGCAGCTTGGGGGCGGGATCTCAAGAGACCCAGTACTTC
CASSLGAGSQETQYF
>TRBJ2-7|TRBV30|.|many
TGTGCCTGGAGTCCCCCGGGACCATCCTACGAGCAGTACTTC
CAWSPPGPSYEQYF
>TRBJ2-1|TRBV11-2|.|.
TGTGCCAGCAGCTTAGCATTCGCGGAGACCCAGTTCTTC
CASSLAFAETQFF
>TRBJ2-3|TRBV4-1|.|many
TGCGCCAGCAGCCATCAGGGAGATACGCAGTATTTT
CASSHQGDTQYF
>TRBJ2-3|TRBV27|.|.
TGTGCCAGCAGTCCACCGACCCTCACAGATACGCAGTATTTT
CASSPPTLTDTQYF
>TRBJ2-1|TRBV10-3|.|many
TGTGCCATCAGTGAGTTATACGAGCAGTTCTTC
CAISELYEQFF
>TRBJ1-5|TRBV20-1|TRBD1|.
TGCAGTGCCTCCTTGGACAGGAGGGGCAATCAGCCCCAGCATTTT
CSASLDRRGNQPQHF
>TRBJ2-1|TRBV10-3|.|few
TGTGCCATCAGTGTTCCGGGACTGGAAAACAGTGAGCAGTTCTTC
CAISVPGLENSEQFF
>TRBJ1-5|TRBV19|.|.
TGTGCCAGTCGGGACTTATTACGGAATCAGCCCCAGCATTTT
CASRDLLRNQPQHF
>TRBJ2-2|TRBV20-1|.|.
TGCAGTGCTAGACCGGGACTGGCGAACACCGGGGAGCTGTTTTTT
CSARPGLANTGELFF
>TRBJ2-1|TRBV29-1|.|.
TGCAGCGTTGAAGACGGGACTGGCTACAGTGAGCAGTTCTTC
CSVEDGTGYSEQFF
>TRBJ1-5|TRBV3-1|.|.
TGTGCCTGCAGCCTCGGGGGGGGGCATCAGCCCCAGCATTTT
CACSLGGGHQPQHF
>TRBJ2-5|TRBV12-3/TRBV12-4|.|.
TGTGCCAGCAGCTTTATGGCTTACGGGAAGCCCCAAGAGACCCAGTACTTC
CASSFMAYGKPQETQYF